This T cell receptor beta chain stems from a study of shared clonotypes between healthy human individuals. Turning to the study itself: Donors were a couple of women and a few men aged 18 to 49.

Study-wide results and caveats: The study sampled only blood, and tissue repertoires likely differ.

With regard to this clone: Antigen unknown.

The authors ran the assay at deep level. Splitting of each subset's genomic DNA was done evenly across several immunoSEQ plates. Sequencing used immunoSEQ multiplex PCR; TCRdb keeps in-frame clones, though not all of them. The table has about 2.4 million clones, over 85% seen once. The CDR3 length is 15 residues. This receptor was obtained from a man younger than 35 in good health. This rearrangement joins TRBV21-1 to TRBJ1-2. TRBV21-1 is given as a pseudogene. The source material was naive CD4+ T cells sorted from blood. Sample subset: CD45RA+ positively selected. CDR3 in amino acids: CASSKPHSGSNGYTF. The CDR3 coding sequence is TGTGCCAGCAGCAAACCCCACAGCGGTTCGAATGGCTACACCTTC.